The clone carrying this T cell receptor delta chain came up a few times. This sample was included in a study of gamma-delta T cells after stem cell transplantation. TCRdb re-called the RT-PCR reads with CATT. The sample shows over 9,000 delta-chain clones, 1.3% of them seen only once. Sequenced material: gamma-delta T cells. The TCR comes from a human donor. It is not recorded whose cells these are; they may come from a transplant donor.

This chain's CDR3 is CACEPLGDDDKLIF. In DNA, the CDR3 is TGTGCCTGTGAGCCTCTGGGGGATGACGATAAACTCATCTTT. The rearrangement joins TRDV2 to TRDJ1; the match to TRDD3 covers 9 bases. The germline gives CDR1 GEAIGNYY, CDR2 EKD. The CDR3 sequence is 14 residues long. Germline trimming cut 4 bases from V and 4 bases from J; bases unmatched to any gene: 6.